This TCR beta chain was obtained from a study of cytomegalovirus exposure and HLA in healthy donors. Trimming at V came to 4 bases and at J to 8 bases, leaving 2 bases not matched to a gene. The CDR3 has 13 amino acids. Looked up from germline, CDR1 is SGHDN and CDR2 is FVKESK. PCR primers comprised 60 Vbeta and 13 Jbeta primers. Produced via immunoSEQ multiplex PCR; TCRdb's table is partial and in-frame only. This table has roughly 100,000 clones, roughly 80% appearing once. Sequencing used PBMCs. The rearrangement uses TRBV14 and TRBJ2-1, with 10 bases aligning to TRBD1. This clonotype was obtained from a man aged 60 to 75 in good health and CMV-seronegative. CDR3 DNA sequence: TGTGCCAGCAGCCCGACAGGGGGCGATGAGCAGTTCTTC. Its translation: CASSPTGGDEQFF.